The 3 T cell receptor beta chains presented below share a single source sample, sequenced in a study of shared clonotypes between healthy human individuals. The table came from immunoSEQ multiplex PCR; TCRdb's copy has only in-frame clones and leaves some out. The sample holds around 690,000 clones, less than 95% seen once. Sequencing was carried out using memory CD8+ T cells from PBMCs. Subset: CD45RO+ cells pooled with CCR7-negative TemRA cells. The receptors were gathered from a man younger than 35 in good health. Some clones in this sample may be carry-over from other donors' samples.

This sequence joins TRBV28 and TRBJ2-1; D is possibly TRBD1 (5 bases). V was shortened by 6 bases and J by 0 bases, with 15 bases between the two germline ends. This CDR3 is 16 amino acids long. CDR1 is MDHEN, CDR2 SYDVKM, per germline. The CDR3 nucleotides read TGTGCCAGCAGCACACCGACAGAGAGCTCCTACAATGAGCAGTTCTTC. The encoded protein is CASSTPTESSYNEQFF.

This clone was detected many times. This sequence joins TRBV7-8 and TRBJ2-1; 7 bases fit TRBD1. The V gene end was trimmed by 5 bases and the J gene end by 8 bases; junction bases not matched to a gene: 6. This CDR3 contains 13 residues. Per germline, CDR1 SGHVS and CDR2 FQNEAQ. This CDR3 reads CASSIPGQHEQFF. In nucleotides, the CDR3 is TGTGCCAGCAGCATTCCGGGACAGCATGAGCAGTTCTTC.

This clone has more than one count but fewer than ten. In DNA form, the CDR3 reads TGTGCCAGCAGCCGGGGCAGGACTAGCGAAGAGGAGGCCTACAATGAGCAGTTCTTC. Protein sequence: CASSRGRTSEEEAYNEQFF. The chain combines TRBV11-2 with TRBJ2-1, with 9 bases that match TRBD2. Germline CDR1 and CDR2: SGHAT and FQNNGV. This CDR3 contains 19 residues. The trim removed 5 bases at V and 2 bases at J, leaving 16 bases unmatched.